This T cell receptor (beta chain) was recorded in a study of spatial heterogeneity in lung cancer. On the study more broadly: The donor population consisted of just over 70 patients with untreated, early-stage non-small cell lung cancer. Where available, sequencing covered follow-up PBMC samples, taken at a median of about two years after resection. Raw reads showed each unique TCR and UMI combination turning up more than ten times on average.

Study outcomes and limitations: Ubiquitous expanded tumor TCRs showed up in blood more at resection than follow-up.

This clonotype was seen many times. Its antigen is currently unknown. The CDR3 is 14 residues long. Germline V gene data show CDR1 as LGHNA and CDR2 as YNFKEQ. V shed 0 bases and J 6 bases; nucleotides not matched to a gene: 3. Via MiXCR, TCRdb re-called the 5' RACE reads, giving one row per CDR3 protein. The table has about 120,000 distinct CDR3 sequences, 9.5% to 15% seen once. The sample's time point: blood at routine non-recurrence follow-up after resection. The input material, whole RNA from tumor, nontumor lung or frozen PBMC, was sequenced unsorted. The sequenced sample was PBMCs, obtained at follow-up. The rearrangement links TRBV4-2 to TRBJ1-2, with TRBD1 identical over 8 bases. The clonotype originates from a male donor with early-stage non-small cell lung cancer. CDR3 residues: CASSQEWTGNGYTF. The CDR3, as DNA: TGTGCCAGCAGCCAAGAATGGACAGGGAATGGCTACACCTTC.